The sequence of this T cell receptor beta chain was determined in a study of blood T cell repertoires in COVID-19 (dated by TCRdb to the early 2020s). About the full investigation: The collaborator samples originated in the United States, Italy and Spain and spanned the acute and convalescent phases of COVID-19. The material from the prospective study consisted of cDNA or gDNA derived from T cells, B-cell-depleted T cells, or PBMCs. The dataset comprised deeply sampled blood TCRbeta repertoires from subjects exposed to, actively infected with, or recovered from COVID-19. The repertoires were released in a freely available public database intended as a resource for research on the immune response to SARS-CoV-2. The samples were drawn from the first 160 participants of the ongoing ImmuneRACE study and from 1,254 subjects provided by 6 global collaborators. A de-identified subject ID, COVID-19 status, age in years and sex were almost always included in the sample metadata. Where available, HLA class I and class II types were obtained from metadata supplied by the sample provider rather than from assay-based typing. Results the study describes overall, beyond this receptor: The amount of clinical and demographic metadata varied by source and participant and was provided uncurated.

The immunoSEQ Assay, a bias-controlled multiplex PCR, was used to amplify TCRbeta CDR3 regions from genomic DNA. The source study handled its data this way. The number of nucleated cells in each sample was estimated from the amplification of reference gene primers within the assay. To quantify the absolute abundance of each unique TCRbeta CDR3 rearrangement, sequence reads were collapsed and filtered. For each sample, productive Simpson clonality was calculated as the square root of Simpson's diversity index over productive rearrangements. This immuneACCESS table, as held by TCRdb, lists in-frame sequences with V and J called but not all clones. Of the missing ones, under half trace to an unresolved V gene in checked studies; the others have no known cause. V and J calls and clone size are given by that table; D and trimming were obtained from the DNA. This sample lists around 150,000 clones; about 80% were detected once. The ten largest clones add up to roughly 2% of the sample.

The collaborating institutions used their own protocols to collect whole blood in K2EDTA tubes. For TCRbeta analysis, collaborators shipped samples as frozen whole blood, isolated PBMCs, or DNA extracted from either of those sample types. In the case of this clone: The clone's antigen remains unknown. It has no much larger one-base neighbor in the sample; base qualities were not kept.

The germline V end is reduced by 5 bases and the J end by 7 bases; junction bases left unmatched: 12. Reading the germline V gene (reference sequence) gives CDR1 LNHDA and CDR2 SQIVND. From the cysteine up to the phenylalanine, the CDR3 has a length of 15 residues. Only the CDR3 region is kept as DNA, spanning 45 bases read in frame from base 1. This sequence uses TRBV19 and TRBJ1-2, with TRBD1 identical over 8 junction bases. This sequence originates from a man aged 65 to 79 with acute or convalescent COVID-19. Sequencing was carried out using peripheral blood. The DNA sequence is TGTGCCAGTAGTCTCCAGGACAGGGTGTTACCTGGCTACACCTTC. It translates as CASSLQDRVLPGYTF. Outside the CDR3, residues come from the reference TRBV19 and TRBJ1-2 proteins, so the full variable domain is: DGGITQSPKYLFRKEGQNVTLSCEQNLNHDAMYWYRQDPGQGLRLIYYSQIVNDFQKGDIAEGYSVSREKKESFPLTVTSAQKNPTAFYLCASSLQDRVLPGYTFGSGTRLTVV.